This TCR beta chain appears in the sequencing data of a study of control samples from healthy donors and cancer patients (dated by TCRdb to 2020 to 2022). From a lookup of the germline V gene (reference sequence), CDR1 and CDR2 are DFQATT and SNEGSKA. The CDR3 runs 14 amino acids, cysteine and phenylalanine included. Solely the CDR3 DNA is kept, with 42 bases framed from the first base. Deletion took 3 bases off V and 4 bases off J, with a span of 10 bases between the germline ends. As concerns this clone: The target of this receptor is not known. Per-nucleotide qualities are absent, and no much larger clonotype sits a single base away.

Libraries were made using the immunoSEQ multiplex PCR assay. Here the immuneACCESS table is served through TCRdb, limited to in-frame sequences with V and J called. Missing clones are a known gap in these copies; in checked studies unresolved V genes cover under half, and the rest lacks a known reason. Recorded for this sample are tens of thousands of clones; roughly 83% of them occurred a single time. The ten most abundant clones make up about 36% of the sample. The chain links TRBV20-1 with TRBJ1-6; TRBD1 could be the D gene, as 6 bases match. This TCR was sampled from a man between 70 and 80 years old with lung cancer. Sequencing input: PBMCs. The nucleotides read TGCAGTGCTAGTGGGACACAGTATAATTCACCCCTCCACTTT. Translated, it gives CSASGTQYNSPLHF.